This TCR beta chain is drawn from a study of blood T cell repertoires in COVID-19. Study summary: Samples came from the United States, Italy and Spain, spanning acute and convalescent COVID-19.

With V trimmed by 0 bases and J by 11 bases, 13 bases remained unmatched. The length of the CDR3 is 16 residues. Germline values: CDR1 SGHRS, CDR2 YFSETQ. Per the original methods: From reference gene primer amplification, estimates of nucleated cell counts were derived. Here immunoSEQ multiplex PCR was the method, and the copy in TCRdb shows in-frame clones only, minus some. V, J and clone size were drawn from that table, and D and trimming were deduced from the DNA. The sample has a few hundred thousand clones, approximately 83% seen once. Participants, about 18 to 100 years old, spanned under 30 US areas. Assignments of participants to cohorts depended upon their own reported clinical history.

The chain recombines TRBV5-1 with TRBJ2-4; 8 bases align to TRBD1. The origin of this receptor is a middle-aged woman with acute COVID-19. Input material: PBMCs or T cells enriched from blood (not recorded which). CDR3 bases: TGCGCCAGCAGCTTGGCCCCCGACAGGGGCAATCCCCTTCAGTACTTC. Its protein is CASSLAPDRGNPLQYF.